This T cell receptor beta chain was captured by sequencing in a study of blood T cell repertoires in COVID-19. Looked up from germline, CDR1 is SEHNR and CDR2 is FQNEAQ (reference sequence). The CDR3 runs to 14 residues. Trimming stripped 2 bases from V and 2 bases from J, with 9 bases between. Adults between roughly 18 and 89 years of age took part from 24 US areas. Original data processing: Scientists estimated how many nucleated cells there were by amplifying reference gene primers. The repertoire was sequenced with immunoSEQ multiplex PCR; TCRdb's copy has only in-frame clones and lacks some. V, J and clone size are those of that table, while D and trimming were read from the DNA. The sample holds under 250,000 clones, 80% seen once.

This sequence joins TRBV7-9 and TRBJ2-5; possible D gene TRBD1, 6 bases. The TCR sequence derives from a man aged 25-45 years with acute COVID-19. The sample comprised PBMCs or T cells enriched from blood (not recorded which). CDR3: CASSLNRVQETQYF. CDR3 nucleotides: TGTGCCAGCAGCTTAAACAGGGTTCAAGAGACCCAGTACTTC.